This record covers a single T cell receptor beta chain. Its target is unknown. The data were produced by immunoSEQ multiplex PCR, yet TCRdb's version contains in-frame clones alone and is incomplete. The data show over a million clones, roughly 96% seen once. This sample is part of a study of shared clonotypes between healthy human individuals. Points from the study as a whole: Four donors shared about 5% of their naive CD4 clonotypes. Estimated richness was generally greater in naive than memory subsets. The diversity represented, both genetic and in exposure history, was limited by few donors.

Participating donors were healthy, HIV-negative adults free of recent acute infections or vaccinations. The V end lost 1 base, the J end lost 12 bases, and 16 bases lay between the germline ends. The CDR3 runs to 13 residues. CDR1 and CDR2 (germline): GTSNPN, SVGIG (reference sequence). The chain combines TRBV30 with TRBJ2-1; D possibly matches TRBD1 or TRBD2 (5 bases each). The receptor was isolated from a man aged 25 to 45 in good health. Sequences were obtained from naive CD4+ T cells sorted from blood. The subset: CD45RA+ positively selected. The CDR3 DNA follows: TGTGCCTGGAGTGCCGGGACCAATACTGGGCAGTTCTTC. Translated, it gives CAWSAGTNTGQFF.